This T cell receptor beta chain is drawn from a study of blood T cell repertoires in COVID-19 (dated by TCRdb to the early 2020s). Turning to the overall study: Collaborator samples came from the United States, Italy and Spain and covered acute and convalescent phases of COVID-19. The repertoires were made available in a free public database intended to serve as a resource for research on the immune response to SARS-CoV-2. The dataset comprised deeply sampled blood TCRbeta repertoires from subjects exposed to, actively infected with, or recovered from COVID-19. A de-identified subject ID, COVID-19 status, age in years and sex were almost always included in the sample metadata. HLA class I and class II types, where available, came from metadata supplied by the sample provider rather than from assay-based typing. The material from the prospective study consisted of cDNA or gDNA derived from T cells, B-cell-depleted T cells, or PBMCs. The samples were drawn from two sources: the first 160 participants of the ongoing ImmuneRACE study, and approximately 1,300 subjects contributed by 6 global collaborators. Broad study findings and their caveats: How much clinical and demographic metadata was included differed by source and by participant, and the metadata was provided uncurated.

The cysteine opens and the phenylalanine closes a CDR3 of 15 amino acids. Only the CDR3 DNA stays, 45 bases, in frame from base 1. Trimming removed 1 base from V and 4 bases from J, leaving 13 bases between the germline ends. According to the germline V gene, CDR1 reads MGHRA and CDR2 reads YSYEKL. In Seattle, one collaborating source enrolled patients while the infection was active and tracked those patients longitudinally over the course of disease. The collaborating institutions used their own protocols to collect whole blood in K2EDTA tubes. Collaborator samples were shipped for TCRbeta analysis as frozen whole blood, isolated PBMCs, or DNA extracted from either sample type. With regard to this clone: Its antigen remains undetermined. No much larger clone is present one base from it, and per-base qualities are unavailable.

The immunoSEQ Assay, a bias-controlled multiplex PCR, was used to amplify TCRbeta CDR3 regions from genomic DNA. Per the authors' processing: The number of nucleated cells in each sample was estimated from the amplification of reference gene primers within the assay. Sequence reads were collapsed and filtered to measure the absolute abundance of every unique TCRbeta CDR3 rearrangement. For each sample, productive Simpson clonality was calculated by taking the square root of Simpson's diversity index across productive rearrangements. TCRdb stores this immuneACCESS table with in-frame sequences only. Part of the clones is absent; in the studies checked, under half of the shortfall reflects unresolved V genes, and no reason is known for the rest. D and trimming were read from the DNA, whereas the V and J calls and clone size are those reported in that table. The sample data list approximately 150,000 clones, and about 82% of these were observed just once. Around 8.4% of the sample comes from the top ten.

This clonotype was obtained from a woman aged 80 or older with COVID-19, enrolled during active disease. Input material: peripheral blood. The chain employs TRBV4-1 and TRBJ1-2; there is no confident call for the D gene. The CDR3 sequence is CASSQGEAVLYGYTF. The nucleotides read TGCGCCAGCAGCCAAGGAGAAGCGGTGCTCTATGGCTACACCTTC.